This T cell receptor (beta chain) was sequenced in a study of radiotherapy plus CTLA-4 blockade in lung cancer. Notes on the study in general: Researchers report tumor-derived TCR clones expanding in blood after radiotherapy plus ipilimumab.

Profiling relied on immunoSEQ multiplex PCR, and the TCRdb table lists in-frame clones only, not all of them. The table shows roughly 68,000 clones, with more than 75% occurring only once. The CDR3 runs 16 residues. Trimming cost V 1 base and J 3 bases, with 12 bases left between them. CDR1 is LNHDA, CDR2 SQIVND, per germline (reference sequence). Of note for this clone: The antigen is unknown.

This sequence joins TRBV19 and TRBJ2-2, with a tentative D call TRBD1 (5 bases). The TCR sequence derives from a human donor with non-small cell lung cancer who had a complete response to radiotherapy plus ipilimumab. Sequencing used peripheral blood, obtained from a patient treated with radiotherapy plus ipilimumab. The CDR3: CASSIAAGQDTGELFF. The CDR3 nucleotides are TGTGCCAGTAGTATAGCCGCAGGACAAGACACCGGGGAGCTGTTTTTT.